This T cell receptor beta chain was captured by sequencing in a study of T cell responses to AZD1222 COVID-19 vaccine. The method was immunoSEQ multiplex PCR; TCRdb's version includes in-frame clones alone and lacks a portion of them. The table lists approximately 100,000 clones, about nine tenths of them singletons. This CDR3 contains 14 residues. The V end lost 3 bases, the J end lost 8 bases, and 15 bases lay between the germline ends. Germline V gives CDR1 KGHDR, CDR2 SFDVKD. The material was peripheral blood, obtained 28 days after the second dose of the MenACWY control vaccine. The chain uses TRBV24-1 and TRBJ1-2; D possibly corresponds to TRBD1 (6 bases). The receptor was isolated from an adult who received the MenACWY meningococcal vaccine as a control. CDR3 DNA: TGTGCCACCAGTGATCCCCGAGGGGGTAGGGGCTACACCTTC. Translating it yields CATSDPRGGRGYTF.